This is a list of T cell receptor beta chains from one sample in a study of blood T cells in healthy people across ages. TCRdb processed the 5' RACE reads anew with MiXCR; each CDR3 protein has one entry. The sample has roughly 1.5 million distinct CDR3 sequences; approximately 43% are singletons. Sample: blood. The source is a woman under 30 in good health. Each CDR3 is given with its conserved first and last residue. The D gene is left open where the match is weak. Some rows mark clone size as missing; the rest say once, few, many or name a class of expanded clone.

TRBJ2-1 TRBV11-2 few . CASSLVPQVNEQFF TGTGCCAGCAGCTTAGTTCCCCAGGTTAATGAGCAGTTCTTC
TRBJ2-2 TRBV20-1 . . CSANKGTGELFF TGCAGTGCCAACAAAGGGACCGGGGAGCTGTTTTTT
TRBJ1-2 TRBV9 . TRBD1 CASSLTGGADYGYTF TGTGCCAGCAGTCTTACAGGGGGCGCCGACTATGGCTACACCTTC
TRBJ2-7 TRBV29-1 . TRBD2 CSVEAERDYEQYF TGCAGCGTTGAAGCCGAGCGGGATTATGAGCAGTACTTC
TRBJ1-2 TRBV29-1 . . CSVTRGRGPIGGYGYTF TGCAGCGTTACGAGGGGCAGGGGCCCGATAGGAGGATATGGCTACACCTTC
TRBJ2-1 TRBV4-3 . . CASSLRAGATEGNEQFF TGCGCCAGCAGCCTCCGTGCCGGGGCTACCGAGGGCAATGAGCAGTTCTTC
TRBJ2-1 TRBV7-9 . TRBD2 CASSPGEGPYNEQFF TGTGCCAGCAGCCCTGGGGAGGGACCGTACAATGAGCAGTTCTTC
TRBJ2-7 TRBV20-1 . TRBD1 CSAYGQGTYEQYF TGCAGTGCGTACGGACAGGGGACCTACGAGCAGTACTTC
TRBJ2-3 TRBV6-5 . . CASSYYGSLTDTQYF TGTGCCAGCAGTTACTACGGGTCCCTCACAGATACGCAGTATTTT
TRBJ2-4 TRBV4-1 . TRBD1 CASSQDTTGGNIQYF TGCGCCAGCAGCCAAGATACCACAGGGGGAAACATTCAGTACTTC
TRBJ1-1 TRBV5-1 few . CASSLTRYDEAFF TGCGCCAGCAGCTTGACAAGGTACGACGAAGCTTTCTTT
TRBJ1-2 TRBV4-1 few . CASNLPPPFGYTF TGCGCCAGCAATCTCCCGCCCCCGTTTGGCTACACCTTC
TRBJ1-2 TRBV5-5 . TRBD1 CASSGDRPSNYGYTF TGTGCCAGCAGCGGGGACAGGCCATCTAACTATGGCTACACCTTC
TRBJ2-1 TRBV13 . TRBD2 CASSPGLDYYNEQFF TGTGCCAGCAGCCCGGGACTAGATTACTACAATGAGCAGTTCTTC
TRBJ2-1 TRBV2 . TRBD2 CASRPPAQWDYEQFF TGTGCCAGCAGACCGCCGGCCCAATGGGACTACGAGCAGTTCTTC
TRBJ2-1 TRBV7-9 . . CASSLVVGAYNEQFF TGTGCCAGCAGCTTAGTGGTCGGCGCCTACAATGAGCAGTTCTTC